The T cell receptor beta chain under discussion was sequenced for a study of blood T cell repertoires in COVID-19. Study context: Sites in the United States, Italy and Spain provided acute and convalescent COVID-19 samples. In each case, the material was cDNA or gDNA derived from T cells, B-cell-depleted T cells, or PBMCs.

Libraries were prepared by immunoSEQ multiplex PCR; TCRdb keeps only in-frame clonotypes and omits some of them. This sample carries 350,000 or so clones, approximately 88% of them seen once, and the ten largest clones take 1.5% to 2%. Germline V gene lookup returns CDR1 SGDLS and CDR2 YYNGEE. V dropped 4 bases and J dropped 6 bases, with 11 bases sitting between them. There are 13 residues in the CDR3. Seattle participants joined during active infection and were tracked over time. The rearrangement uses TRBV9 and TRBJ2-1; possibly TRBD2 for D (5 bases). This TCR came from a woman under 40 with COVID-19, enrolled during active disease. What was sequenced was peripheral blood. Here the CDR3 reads CASSPDGVNEQFF. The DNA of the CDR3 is TGTGCCAGCAGCCCAGACGGGGTCAATGAGCAGTTCTTC. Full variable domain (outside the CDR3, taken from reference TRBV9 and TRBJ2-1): DSGVTQTPKHLITATGQRVTLRCSPRSGDLSVYWYQQSLDQGLQFLIQYYNGEERAKGNILERFSAQQFPDLHSELNLSSLELGDSALYFCASSPDGVNEQFFGPGTRLTVL.